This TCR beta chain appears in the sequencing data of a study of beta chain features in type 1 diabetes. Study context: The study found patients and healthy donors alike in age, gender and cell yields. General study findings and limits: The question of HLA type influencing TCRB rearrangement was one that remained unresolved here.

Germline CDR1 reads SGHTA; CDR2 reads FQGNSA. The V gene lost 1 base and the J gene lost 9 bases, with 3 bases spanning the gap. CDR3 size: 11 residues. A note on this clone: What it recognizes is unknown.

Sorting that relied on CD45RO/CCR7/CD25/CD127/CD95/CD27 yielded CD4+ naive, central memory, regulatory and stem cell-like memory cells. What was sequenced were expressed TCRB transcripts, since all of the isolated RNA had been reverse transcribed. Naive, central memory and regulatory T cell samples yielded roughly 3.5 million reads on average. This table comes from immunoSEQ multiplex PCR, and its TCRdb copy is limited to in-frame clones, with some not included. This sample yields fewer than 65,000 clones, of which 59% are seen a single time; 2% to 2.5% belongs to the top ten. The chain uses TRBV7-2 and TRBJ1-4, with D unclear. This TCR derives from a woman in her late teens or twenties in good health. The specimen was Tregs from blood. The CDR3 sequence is CASSLEQKLFF. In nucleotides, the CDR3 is TGTGCCAGCAGCTTAGAGCAAAAACTGTTTTTT.